There are a few counts of the clone carrying this TCR beta chain. Its antigen is unknown. TCRdb re-called the reads with MiXCR, one entry per CDR3 protein. In the table there are 700,000 to 850,000 distinct CDR3 sequences, approximately 32% of which are singletons. The data were taken from a study of T cell repertoires in cytomegalovirus infection. Study details: A matching HLA type, together with CMV infection, was signaled by public TCR beta signatures. Study-level findings and limits: CMV-specific HLA-C-restricted TCR beta clonotypes dominated the ex vivo response. Individuals carrying CMV plus the relevant HLA were identified by cumulative frequency of public TCR beta families.

This CDR3 has 18 residues. V lost 0 bases and J 2 bases, leaving 18 bases between the germline ends. The germline V gene has CDR1 LGHNT and CDR2 FRNRAP. This sequence joins TRBV12-5 and TRBJ2-3; D is ambiguous. This clonotype was obtained from a human donor in good health (CMV status not recorded). Some clones in this sample may be carry-over from other donors' samples. Sequenced material: cultured CD8+ T cells from PBMCs, taken from culture after CMV antigen stimulation. CDR3: CASGLVLSYRAYTDTQYF. The CDR3 region has the DNA TGTGCTAGTGGTTTGGTACTATCTTACCGAGCCTACACAGATACGCAGTATTTT.